This record concerns one T cell receptor (beta chain) sequence. Its target is not known. The entry originates in a study of beta chain features in type 1 diabetes. Overall study: Across the samples, more than 85 million sorted cells were examined in total.

The authors reverse transcribed all of the isolated RNA, so sequencing captured expressed TCRB transcripts. Assay used: immunoSEQ multiplex PCR; TCRdb lists only in-frame clones, some missing. The table includes fewer than 650,000 clones, roughly 16% detected once. Trimming at V came to 1 base and at J to 3 bases, leaving 7 bases not matched to a gene. CDR3 length equals 16 residues. Germline assignment: CDR1 SGHNT and CDR2 YENEEA. CD45RO/CCR7/CD25/CD127/CD95/CD27 sorting isolated CD4+ naive, central memory, regulatory and stem cell-like memory cells. Overall study results and limits: Cells with high TCR expression could be over-represented when cDNA is sequenced.

The sequenced sample consisted of naive CD4+ T cells from blood. The TCR was taken from a young man in good health. V and J are TRBV11-3 and TRBJ2-3, with TRBD2 matching 7 bases. The CDR3 reads CASSLGWRERTDTQYF. For the CDR3, the DNA is TGTGCCAGCAGCTTAGGGTGGCGGGAGAGAACAGATACGCAGTATTTT.